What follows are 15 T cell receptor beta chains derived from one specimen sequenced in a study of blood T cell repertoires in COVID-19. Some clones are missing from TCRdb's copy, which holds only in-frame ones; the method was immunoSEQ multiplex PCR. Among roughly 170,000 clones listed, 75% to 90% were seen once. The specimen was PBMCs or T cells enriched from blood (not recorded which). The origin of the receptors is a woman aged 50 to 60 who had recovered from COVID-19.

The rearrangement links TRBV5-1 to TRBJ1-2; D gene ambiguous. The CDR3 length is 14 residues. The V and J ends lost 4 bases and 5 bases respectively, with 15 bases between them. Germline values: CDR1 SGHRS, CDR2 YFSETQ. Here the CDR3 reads CASSPTEGLYGYTF. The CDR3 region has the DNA TGCGCCAGCAGCCCGACCGAGGGTTTGTATGGCTACACCTTC.

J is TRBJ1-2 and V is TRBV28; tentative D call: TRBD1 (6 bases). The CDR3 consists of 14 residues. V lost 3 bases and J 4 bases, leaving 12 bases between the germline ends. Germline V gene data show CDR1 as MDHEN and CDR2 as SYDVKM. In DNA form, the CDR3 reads TGTGCCAGCAGTTTCTCAGGGGCTAGCTATGGCTACACCTTC. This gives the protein CASSFSGASYGYTF.

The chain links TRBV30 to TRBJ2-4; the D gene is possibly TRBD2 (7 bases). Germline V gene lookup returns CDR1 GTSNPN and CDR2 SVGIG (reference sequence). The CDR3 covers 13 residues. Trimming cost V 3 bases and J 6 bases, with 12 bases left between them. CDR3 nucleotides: TGTGCCTGGAGCGGACTAGGGGGAAACATTCAGTACTTC. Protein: CAWSGLGGNIQYF.

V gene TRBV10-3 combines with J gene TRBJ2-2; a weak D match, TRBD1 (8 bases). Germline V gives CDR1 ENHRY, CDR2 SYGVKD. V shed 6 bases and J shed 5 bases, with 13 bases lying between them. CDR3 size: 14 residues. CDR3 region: CAIRPQGGTGELFF. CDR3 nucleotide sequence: TGTGCCATCAGGCCACAGGGGGGGACCGGGGAGCTGTTTTTT.

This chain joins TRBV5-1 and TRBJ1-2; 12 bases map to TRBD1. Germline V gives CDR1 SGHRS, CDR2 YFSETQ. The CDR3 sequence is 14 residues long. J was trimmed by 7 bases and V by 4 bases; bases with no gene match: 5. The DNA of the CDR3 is TGCGCCAGCAGCCGGGACAGGGGGCAGGGTGGCTACACCTTC. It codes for CASSRDRGQGGYTF.

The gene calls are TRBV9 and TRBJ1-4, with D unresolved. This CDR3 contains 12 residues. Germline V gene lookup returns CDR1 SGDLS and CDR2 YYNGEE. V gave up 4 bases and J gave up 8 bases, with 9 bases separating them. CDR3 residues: CASSIESEKLFF. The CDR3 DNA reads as TGTGCCAGCAGCATCGAAAGCGAAAAACTGTTTTTT.

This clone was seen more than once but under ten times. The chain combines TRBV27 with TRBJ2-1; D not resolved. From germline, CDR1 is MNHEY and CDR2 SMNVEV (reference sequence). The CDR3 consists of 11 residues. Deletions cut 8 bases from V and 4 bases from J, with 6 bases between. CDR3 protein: CASYRYNEQFF. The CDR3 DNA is TGTGCCAGCTACCGGTACAATGAGCAGTTCTTC.

CDR3 in amino acids: CASSLKAPGQTSYNEQFF. The CDR3 DNA reads as TGTGCCAGCAGCTTAAAAGCCCCGGGACAGACCTCCTACAATGAGCAGTTCTTC. The rearrangement joins TRBV7-6 to TRBJ2-1, with 7 positions matching TRBD1. CDR1 and CDR2 from the germline V gene are SGHVS and FNYEAQ. The CDR3 length is 18 residues. V was pared by 2 bases and J by 0 bases, with 10 bases of the junction left unmatched.

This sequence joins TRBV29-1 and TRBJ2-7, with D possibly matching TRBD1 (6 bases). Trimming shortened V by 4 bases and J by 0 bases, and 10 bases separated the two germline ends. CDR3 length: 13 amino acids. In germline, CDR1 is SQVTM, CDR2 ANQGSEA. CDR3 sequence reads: CSVGGTCSYEQYV. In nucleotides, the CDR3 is TGCAGCGTTGGAGGGACATGCTCCTACGAGCAGTACGTC.

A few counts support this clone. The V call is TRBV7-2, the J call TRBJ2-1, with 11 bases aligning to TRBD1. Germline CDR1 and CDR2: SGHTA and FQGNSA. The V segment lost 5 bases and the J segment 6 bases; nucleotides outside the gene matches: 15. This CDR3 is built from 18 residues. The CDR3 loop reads CASSQLYAGTGGSNEQFF. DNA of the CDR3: TGTGCCAGCAGCCAACTATATGCCGGGACAGGGGGTAGCAATGAGCAGTTCTTC.

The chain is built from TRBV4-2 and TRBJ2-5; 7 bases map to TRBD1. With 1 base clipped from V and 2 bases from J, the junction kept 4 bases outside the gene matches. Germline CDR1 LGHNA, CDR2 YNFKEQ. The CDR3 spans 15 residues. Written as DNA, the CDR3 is TGTGCCAGCAGCCAAGCGTCCAGGGGGCAAGAGACCCAGTACTTC. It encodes CASSQASRGQETQYF.

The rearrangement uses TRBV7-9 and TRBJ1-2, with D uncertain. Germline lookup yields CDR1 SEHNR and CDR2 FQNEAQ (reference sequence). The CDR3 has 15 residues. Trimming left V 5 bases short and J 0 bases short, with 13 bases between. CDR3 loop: CASSPFTQSNYGYTF. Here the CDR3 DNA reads TGTGCCAGCAGCCCCTTTACGCAGTCTAACTATGGCTACACCTTC.

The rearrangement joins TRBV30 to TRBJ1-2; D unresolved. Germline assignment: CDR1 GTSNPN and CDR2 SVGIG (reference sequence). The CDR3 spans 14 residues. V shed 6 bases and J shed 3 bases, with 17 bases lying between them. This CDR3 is CACFFSESDYGYTF. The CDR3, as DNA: TGTGCCTGCTTCTTTTCTGAGTCCGACTATGGCTACACCTTC.

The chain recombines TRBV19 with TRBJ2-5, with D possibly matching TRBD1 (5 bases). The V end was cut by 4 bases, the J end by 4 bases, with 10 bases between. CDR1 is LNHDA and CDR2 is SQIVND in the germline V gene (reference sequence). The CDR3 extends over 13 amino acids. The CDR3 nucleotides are TGTGCCAGTAGTAATCAGGGCCTAGAGACCCAGTACTTC. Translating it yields CASSNQGLETQYF.

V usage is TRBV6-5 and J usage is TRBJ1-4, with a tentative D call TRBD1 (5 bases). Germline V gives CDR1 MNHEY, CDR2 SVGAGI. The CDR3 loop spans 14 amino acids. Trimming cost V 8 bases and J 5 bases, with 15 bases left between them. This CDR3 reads CASRLGVHNEKLFF. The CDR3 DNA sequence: TGTGCCAGCCGGCTAGGGGTACACAATGAAAAACTGTTTTTT.